This TCR beta chain was sequenced in a study of regulatory T cells in long-lasting Graves disease. Regarding time point: newly diagnosed GD, antithyroid drugs for less than 3 months. After RNA was extracted from PBMCs, the TCR library was made from it. The table lists this clonotype with a few counts. Its antigen remains unidentified. Study-wide findings and caveats: Accuracy could have been hurt by small sample size. New patients shared around 980 public clonotypes, and persistent patients shared more, with around 2,600.

Combining iRepertoire HTBI primers with Arm-PCR of CDR3 regions, the authors built TCR beta libraries. TCRdb reanalysed the multiplex PCR reads using MiXCR and keeps one entry per CDR3 protein. The sample includes 350,000 to 450,000 distinct CDR3 sequences, 15% of them seen just once. These data were also filed under a second study, of T cells in Graves' hyperthyroidism and ophthalmopathy. From that report: Expanded thyroid clonotypes (above 0.001) were mostly also found in blood. The model foresaw ophthalmopathy a median about 6.5 months prior to onset.

The origin of this receptor is a woman aged 30 to 39 with Graves disease. Material: peripheral blood mononuclear cells (PBMCs), obtained at new diagnosis, from a patient treated with antithyroid drugs.

The CDR3 DNA follows: TGTGCCAGCATAGGGACTCCCAACACTGAAGCTTTCTTT. It encodes CASIGTPNTEAFF. The rearrangement uses TRBV25-1 and TRBJ1-1; tentatively, D is TRBD1 (5 bases). V was shortened by 7 bases and J by 2 bases, with 11 bases between the two germline ends. CDR3 size: 13 residues. CDR1 and CDR2 from the germline V gene are MGHDK and SYGVNS.